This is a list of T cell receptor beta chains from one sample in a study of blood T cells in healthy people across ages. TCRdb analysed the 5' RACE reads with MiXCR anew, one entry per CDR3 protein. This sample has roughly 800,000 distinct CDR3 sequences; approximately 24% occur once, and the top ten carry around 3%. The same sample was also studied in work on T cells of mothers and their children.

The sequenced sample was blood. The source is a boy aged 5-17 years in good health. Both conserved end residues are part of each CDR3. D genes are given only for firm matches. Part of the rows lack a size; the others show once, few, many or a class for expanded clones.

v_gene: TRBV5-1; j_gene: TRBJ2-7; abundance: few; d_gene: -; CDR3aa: CASGPAGFYEQYF; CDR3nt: TGCGCCAGCGGCCCCGCTGGGTTCTACGAGCAGTACTTC
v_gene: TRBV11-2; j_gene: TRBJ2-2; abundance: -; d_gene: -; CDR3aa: CASSPRRAGAIGNTGELFF; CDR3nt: TGTGCCAGCAGCCCAAGGCGGGCGGGGGCGATCGGGAACACCGGGGAGCTGTTTTTT
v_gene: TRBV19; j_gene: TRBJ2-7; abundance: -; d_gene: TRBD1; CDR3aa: CAGSRQGSSYEQYF; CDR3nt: TGTGCCGGTAGCCGACAGGGGTCCTCCTACGAGCAGTACTTC
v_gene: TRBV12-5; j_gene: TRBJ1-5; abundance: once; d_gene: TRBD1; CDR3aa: CASGPLSRDRVIKPQHF; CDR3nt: TGTGCTAGTGGTCCACTGTCCCGGGACAGGGTGATCAAGCCCCAGCATTTT
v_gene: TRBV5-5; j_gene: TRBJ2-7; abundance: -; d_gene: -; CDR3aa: CASSFLLSTGSSYEQYF; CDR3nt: TGTGCCAGCAGCTTTTTACTATCGACGGGGAGCTCCTACGAGCAGTACTTC
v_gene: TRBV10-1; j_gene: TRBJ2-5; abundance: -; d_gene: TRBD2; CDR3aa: CASSESRLAGGQETQYF; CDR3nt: TGCGCCAGCAGTGAGTCCAGGCTAGCGGGGGGTCAAGAGACCCAGTACTTC
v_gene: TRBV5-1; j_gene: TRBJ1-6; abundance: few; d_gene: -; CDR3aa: CASSLYQQGPNSPLHF; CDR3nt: TGCGCCAGCAGCTTGTATCAGCAGGGCCCTAATTCACCCCTCCACTTT
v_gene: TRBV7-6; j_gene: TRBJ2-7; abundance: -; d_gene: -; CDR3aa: CASSQRVDATYEQYF; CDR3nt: TGTGCCAGCAGCCAAAGAGTGGACGCAACCTACGAGCAGTACTTC
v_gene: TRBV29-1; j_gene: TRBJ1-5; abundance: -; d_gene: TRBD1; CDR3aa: CSVVINKQGGGSNQPQHF; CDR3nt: TGCAGCGTTGTAATCAACAAACAGGGGGGAGGAAGCAATCAGCCCCAGCATTTT
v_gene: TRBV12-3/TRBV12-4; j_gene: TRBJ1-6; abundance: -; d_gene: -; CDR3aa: CASSFGNSPLHF; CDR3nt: TGTGCCAGCAGTTTCGGGAATTCACCCCTCCACTTT
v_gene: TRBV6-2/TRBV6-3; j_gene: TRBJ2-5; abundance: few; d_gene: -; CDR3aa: CASGHTQETQYF; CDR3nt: TGTGCCAGTGGACATACCCAAGAGACCCAGTACTTC
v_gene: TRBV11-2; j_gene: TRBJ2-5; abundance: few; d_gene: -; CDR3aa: CASSPDVRGTQYF; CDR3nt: TGTGCCAGCAGCCCGGACGTGCGGGGAACCCAGTACTTC
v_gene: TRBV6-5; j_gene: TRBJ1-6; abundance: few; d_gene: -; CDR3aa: CASSYSKAGEAYSPLHF; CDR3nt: TGTGCCAGCAGTTACTCGAAGGCAGGGGAGGCTTATTCACCCCTCCACTTT
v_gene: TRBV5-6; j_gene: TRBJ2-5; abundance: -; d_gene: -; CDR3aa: CASSPISGPEETQYF; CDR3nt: TGTGCCAGCAGCCCTATCAGCGGGCCCGAAGAGACCCAGTACTTC
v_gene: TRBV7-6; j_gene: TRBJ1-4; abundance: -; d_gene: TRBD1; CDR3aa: CASRQGAQEKLFF; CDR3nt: TGTGCCAGCAGACAGGGGGCCCAGGAAAAACTGTTTTTT
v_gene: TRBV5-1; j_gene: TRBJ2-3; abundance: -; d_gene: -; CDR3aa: CASSLVVSTDTQYF; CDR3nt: TGCGCCAGCAGCTTGGTTGTTAGCACAGATACGCAGTATTTT
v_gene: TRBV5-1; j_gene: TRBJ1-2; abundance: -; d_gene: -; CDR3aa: CASAEGGAYGYTF; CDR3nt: TGCGCCAGCGCCGAGGGCGGTGCCTATGGCTACACCTTC
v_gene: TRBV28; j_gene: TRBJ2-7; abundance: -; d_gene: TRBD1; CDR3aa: CASSMGQGGGRQYF; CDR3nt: TGTGCCAGCAGTATGGGACAGGGGGGAGGCCGGCAGTACTTC
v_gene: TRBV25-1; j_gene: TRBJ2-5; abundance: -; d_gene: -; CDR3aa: CASSEGWAARETQYF; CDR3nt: TGTGCCAGCAGTGAAGGGTGGGCCGCACGGGAGACCCAGTACTTC
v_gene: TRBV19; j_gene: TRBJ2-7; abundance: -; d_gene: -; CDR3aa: CASSRGRDYEQYF; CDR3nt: TGTGCCAGTAGTAGGGGCAGGGACTACGAGCAGTACTTC
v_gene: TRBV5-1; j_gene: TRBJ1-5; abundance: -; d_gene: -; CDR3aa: CASSRVGGDQPQHF; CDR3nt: TGCGCCAGCAGCCGGGTGGGGGGCGATCAGCCCCAGCATTTT
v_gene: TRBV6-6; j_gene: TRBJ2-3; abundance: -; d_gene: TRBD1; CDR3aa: CASSRTGQRLTDTQYF; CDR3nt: TGTGCCAGCAGCCGGACAGGGCAGCGGCTCACAGATACGCAGTATTTT
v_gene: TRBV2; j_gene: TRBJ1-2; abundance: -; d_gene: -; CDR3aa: CASSEENRGSAGGYTF; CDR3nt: TGTGCCAGCAGCGAAGAAAATAGGGGATCGGCGGGTGGCTACACCTTC
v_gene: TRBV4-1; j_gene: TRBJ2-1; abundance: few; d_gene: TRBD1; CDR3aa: CASSDRGYNEQFF; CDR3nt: TGCGCCAGCAGCGACAGGGGCTACAATGAGCAGTTCTTC
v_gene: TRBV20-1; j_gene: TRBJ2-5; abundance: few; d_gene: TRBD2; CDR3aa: CSFVTSAGPATQYF; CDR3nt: TGCAGTTTCGTTACTAGCGCAGGGCCCGCGACCCAGTACTTC
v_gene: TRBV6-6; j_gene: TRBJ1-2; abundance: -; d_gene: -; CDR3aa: CASSYLVGAGYGYTF; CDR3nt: TGTGCCAGCAGTTACCTGGTAGGGGCGGGCTATGGCTACACCTTC
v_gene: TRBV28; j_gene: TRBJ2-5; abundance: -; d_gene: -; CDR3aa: CASSHRKAAAQETQYF; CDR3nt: TGTGCCAGCAGTCACCGTAAGGCAGCCGCACAAGAGACCCAGTACTTC
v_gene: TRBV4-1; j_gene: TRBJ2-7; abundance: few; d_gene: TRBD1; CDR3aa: CASSQEDRGVYEQYF; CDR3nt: TGCGCCAGCAGCCAAGAGGACAGGGGGGTCTACGAGCAGTACTTC
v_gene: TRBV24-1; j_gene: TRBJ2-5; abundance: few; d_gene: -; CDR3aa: CATSASVGGTQYF; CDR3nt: TGTGCCACCAGTGCAAGCGTGGGAGGGACCCAGTACTTC
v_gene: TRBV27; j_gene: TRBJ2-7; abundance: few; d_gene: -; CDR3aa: CASSLSIGQASYEQYF; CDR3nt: TGTGCCAGCAGTTTATCGATCGGGCAGGCCTCCTACGAGCAGTACTTC
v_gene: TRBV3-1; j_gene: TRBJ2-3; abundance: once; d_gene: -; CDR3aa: CASSQEGDRPDTQYF; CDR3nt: TGTGCCAGCAGCCAAGAGGGGGACCGCCCAGATACGCAGTATTTT
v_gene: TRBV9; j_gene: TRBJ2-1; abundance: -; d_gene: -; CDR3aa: CASSPPVGRNEQFF; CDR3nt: TGTGCCAGCAGCCCTCCAGTGGGTAGGAATGAGCAGTTCTTC
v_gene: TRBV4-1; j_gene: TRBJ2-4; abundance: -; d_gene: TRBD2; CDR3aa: CASSQTGTSGGVAKNIQYF; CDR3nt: TGCGCCAGCAGCCAAACCGGGACTAGCGGGGGGGTAGCCAAAAACATTCAGTACTTC
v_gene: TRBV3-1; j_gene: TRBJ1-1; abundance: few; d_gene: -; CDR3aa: CASSQDDPNKNTEAFF; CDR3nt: TGTGCCAGCAGCCAAGATGACCCCAACAAGAACACTGAAGCTTTCTTT
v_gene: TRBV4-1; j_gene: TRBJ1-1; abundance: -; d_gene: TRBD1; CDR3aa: CASSQAGGKSGTEAFF; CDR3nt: TGCGCCAGCAGCCAAGCAGGGGGCAAGAGTGGCACTGAAGCTTTCTTT